The 2 T cell receptor beta chains presented below share a single source sample, sequenced in a study of T cells in Graves' hyperthyroidism and ophthalmopathy. Amplification yielded TCR beta CDR3 regions, with RNA transcripts as the source. An initial round of RT-PCR targeting the TCR CDR3 relied on the HTBI primer set. In TCRdb, the multiplex PCR reads were re-called with MiXCR into one record per CDR3 protein. The data hold hundreds of thousands of distinct CDR3 sequences, with around 16% observed a single time. The material sequenced was blood. These TCRs come from a woman aged 40 to 55 with Graves' ophthalmopathy.

The gene calls are TRBV6-1 and TRBJ2-7; a possible D gene is TRBD2 (5 bases). Deletions cut 6 bases from V and 2 bases from J, with 11 bases between. Germline lookup yields CDR1 MNHNS and CDR2 SASEGT. The CDR3 length is 13 residues. In DNA form, the CDR3 reads TGTGCCAGCAGGAGGGAGTCAACCTACGAGCAGTACTTC. Protein product: CASRRESTYEQYF.

V and J are TRBV27 and TRBJ2-5; tentative D call: TRBD2 (7 bases). Trimming stripped 6 bases from V and 5 bases from J, with 19 bases between. This CDR3 is built from 15 residues. Germline values: CDR1 MNHEY, CDR2 SMNVEV (reference sequence). In DNA form, the CDR3 reads TGTGCCAGCAGACCCTGGGGGGGGGCTGGGGAGACCCAGTACTTC. Amino acid sequence: CASRPWGGAGETQYF.